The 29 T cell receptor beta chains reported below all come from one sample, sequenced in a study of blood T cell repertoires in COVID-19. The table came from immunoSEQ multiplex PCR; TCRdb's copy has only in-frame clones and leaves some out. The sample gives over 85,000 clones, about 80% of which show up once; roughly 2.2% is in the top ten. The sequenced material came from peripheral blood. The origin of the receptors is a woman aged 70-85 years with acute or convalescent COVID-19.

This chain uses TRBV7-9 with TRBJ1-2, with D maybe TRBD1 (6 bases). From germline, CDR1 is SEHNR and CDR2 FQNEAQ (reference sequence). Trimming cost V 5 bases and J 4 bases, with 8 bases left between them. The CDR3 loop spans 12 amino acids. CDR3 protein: CASSEDSYGYTF. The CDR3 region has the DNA TGTGCCAGCAGCGAGGACAGCTATGGCTACACCTTC. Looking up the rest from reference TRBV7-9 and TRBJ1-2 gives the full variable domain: DTGVSQNPRHKITKRGQNVTFRCDPISEHNRLYWYRQTLGQGPEFLTYFQNEAQLEKSRLLSDRFSAERPKGSFSTLEIQRTEQGDSAMYLCASSEDSYGYTFGSGTRLTVV.

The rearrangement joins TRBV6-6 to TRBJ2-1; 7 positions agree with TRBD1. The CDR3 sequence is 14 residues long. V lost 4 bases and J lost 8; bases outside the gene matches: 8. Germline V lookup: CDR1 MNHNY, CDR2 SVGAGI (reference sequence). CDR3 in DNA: TGTGCCAGCAGTTTCTTCTCGACAGGGTATGAGCAGTTCTTC. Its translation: CASSFFSTGYEQFF.

CDR3 sequence (DNA): TGTGCCAGCAGCTTAACAGGGGCTGGTGGCTACACCTTC. Protein: CASSLTGAGGYTF. This chain links TRBV7-3 with TRBJ1-2; a possible D gene is TRBD1 (5 bases). Trimming took 0 bases from V and 7 from J, leaving 9 bases between them. CDR3 size: 13 residues. Germline lookup yields CDR1 SGHTA and CDR2 FQGTGA. Filled out from reference TRBV7-3 and TRBJ1-2, the complete variable domain reads GAGVSQTPSNKVTEKGKYVELRCDPISGHTALYWYRQSLGQGPEFLIYFQGTGAADDSGLPNDRFFAVRPEGSVSTLKIQRTERGDSAVYLCASSLTGAGGYTFGSGTRLTVV.

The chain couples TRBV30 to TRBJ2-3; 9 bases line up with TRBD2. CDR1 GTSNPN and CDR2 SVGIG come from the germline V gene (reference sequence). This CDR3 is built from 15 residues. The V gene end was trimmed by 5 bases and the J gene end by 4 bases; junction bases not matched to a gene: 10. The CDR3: CAWEARGGRADTQYF. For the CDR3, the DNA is TGTGCCTGGGAGGCGCGGGGGGGCCGCGCAGATACGCAGTATTTT. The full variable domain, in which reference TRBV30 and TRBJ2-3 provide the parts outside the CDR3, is SQTIHQWPATLVQPVGSPLSLECTVEGTSNPNLYWYRQAAGRGLQLLFYSVGIGQISSEVPQNLSASRPQDRQFILSSKKLLLSDSGFYLCAWEARGGRADTQYFGPGTRLTVL.

The DNA of the CDR3 is TGTGCCAGCAGCGTTCAGATGAACACTGAAGCTTTCTTT. Translation: CASSVQMNTEAFF. The chain employs TRBV7-3 and TRBJ1-1; D remains ambiguous. Trimming left V 5 bases short and J 0 bases short, with 7 bases between. This CDR3 spans 13 amino acids. Germline V gene data show CDR1 as SGHTA and CDR2 as FQGTGA.

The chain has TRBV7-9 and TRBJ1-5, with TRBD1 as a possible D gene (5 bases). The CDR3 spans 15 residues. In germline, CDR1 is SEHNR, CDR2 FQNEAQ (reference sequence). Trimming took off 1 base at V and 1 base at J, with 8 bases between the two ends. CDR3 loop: CASSLVGGSNQPQHF. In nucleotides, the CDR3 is TGTGCCAGCAGCTTAGTGGGGGGAAGCAATCAGCCCCAGCATTTT.

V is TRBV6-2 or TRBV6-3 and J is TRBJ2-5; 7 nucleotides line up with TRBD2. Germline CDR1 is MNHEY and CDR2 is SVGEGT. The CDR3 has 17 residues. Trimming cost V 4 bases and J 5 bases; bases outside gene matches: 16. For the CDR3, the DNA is TGTGCCAGCAGTTTTCGGGCGGGGGAGCCCCGTGGGGAGACCCAGTACTTC. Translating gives CASSFRAGEPRGETQYF.

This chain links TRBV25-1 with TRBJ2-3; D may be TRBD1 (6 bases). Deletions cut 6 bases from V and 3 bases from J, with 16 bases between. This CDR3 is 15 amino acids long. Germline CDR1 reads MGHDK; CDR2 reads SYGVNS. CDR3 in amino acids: CASRGDIVATDTQYF. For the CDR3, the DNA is TGTGCCAGCAGGGGGGACATAGTAGCGACAGATACGCAGTATTTT.

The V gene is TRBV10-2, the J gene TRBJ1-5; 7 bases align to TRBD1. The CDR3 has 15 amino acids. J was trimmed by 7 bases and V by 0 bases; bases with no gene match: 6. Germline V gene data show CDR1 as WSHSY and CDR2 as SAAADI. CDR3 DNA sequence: TGCGCCAGCAGTGAGTCAAAAGGGGGCAGCCAGCCCCAGCATTTT. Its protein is CASSESKGGSQPQHF.

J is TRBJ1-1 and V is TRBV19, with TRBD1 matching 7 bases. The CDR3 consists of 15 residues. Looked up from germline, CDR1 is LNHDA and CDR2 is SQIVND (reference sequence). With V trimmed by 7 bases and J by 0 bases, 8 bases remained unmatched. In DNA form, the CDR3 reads TGTGCCAGTACCCGGACAGGTCAGATGAACACTGAAGCTTTCTTT. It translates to CASTRTGQMNTEAFF.

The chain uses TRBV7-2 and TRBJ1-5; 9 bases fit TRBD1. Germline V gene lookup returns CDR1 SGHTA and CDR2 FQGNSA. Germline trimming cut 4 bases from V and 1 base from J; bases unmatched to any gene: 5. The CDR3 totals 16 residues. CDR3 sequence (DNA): TGTGCCAGCAGCTCAAAACAGGGGGCAAGCAATCAGCCCCAGCATTTT. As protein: CASSSKQGASNQPQHF.

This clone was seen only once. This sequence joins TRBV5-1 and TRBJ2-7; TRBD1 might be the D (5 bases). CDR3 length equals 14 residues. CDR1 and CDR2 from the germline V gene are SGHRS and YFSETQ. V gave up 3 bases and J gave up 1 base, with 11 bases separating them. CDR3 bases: TGCGCCAGCAGCTACCTGGACACTTCCTACGAGCAGTACTTC. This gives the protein CASSYLDTSYEQYF.

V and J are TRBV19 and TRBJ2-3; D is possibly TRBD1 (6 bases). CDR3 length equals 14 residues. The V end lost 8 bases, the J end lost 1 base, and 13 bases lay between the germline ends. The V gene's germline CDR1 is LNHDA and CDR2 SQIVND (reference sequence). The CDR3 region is CASLNRAGTDTQYF. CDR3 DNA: TGTGCCAGTCTCAACAGGGCCGGCACAGATACGCAGTATTTT.

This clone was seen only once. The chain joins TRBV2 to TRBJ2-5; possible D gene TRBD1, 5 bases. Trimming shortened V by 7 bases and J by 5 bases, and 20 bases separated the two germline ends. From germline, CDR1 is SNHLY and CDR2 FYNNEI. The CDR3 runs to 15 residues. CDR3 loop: CASMMIQGSLETQYF. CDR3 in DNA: TGTGCCAGCATGATGATCCAGGGTTCTCTGGAGACCCAGTACTTC. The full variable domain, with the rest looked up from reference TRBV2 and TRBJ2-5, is EPEVTQTPSHQVTQMGQEVILRCVPISNHLYFYWYRQILGQKVEFLVSFYNNEISEKSEIFDDQFSVERPDGSNFTLKIRSTKLEDSAMYFCASMMIQGSLETQYFGPGTRLLVL.

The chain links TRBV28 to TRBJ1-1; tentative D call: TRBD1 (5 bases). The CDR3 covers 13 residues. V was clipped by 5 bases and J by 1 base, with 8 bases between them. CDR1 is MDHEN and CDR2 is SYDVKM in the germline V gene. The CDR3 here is CASSTTGNTEAFF. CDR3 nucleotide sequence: TGTGCCAGCAGTACAACAGGGAACACTGAAGCTTTCTTT.

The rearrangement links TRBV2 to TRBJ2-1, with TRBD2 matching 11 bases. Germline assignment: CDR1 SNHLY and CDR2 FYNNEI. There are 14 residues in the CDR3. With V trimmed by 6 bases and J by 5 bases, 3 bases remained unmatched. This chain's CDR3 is CASSTSGGDNEQFF. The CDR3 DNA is TGTGCCAGCAGCACTAGCGGGGGAGACAATGAGCAGTTCTTC.

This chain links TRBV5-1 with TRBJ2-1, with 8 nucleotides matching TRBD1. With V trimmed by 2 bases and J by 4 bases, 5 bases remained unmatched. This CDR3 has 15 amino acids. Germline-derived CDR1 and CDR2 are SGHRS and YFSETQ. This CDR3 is CASSFRTGIYNEQFF. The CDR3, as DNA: TGCGCCAGCAGCTTTCGGACAGGGATTTACAATGAGCAGTTCTTC.

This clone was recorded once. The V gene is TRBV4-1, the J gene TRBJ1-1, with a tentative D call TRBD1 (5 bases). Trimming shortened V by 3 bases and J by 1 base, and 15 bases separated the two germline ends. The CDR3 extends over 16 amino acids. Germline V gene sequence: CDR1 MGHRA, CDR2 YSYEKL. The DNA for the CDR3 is TGCGCCAGCAGCCACAACCAAGATACAGGGAACACTGAAGCTTTCTTT. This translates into CASSHNQDTGNTEAFF.

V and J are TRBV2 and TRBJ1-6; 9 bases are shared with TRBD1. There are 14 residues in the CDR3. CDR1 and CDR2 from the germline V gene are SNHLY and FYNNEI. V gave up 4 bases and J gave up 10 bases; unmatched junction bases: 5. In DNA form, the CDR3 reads TGTGCCAGCAGTGCGGGACAGGGAAACTCACCCCTCCACTTT. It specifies CASSAGQGNSPLHF. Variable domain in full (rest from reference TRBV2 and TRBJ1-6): EPEVTQTPSHQVTQMGQEVILRCVPISNHLYFYWYRQILGQKVEFLVSFYNNEISEKSEIFDDQFSVERPDGSNFTLKIRSTKLEDSAMYFCASSAGQGNSPLHFGNGTRLTVT.

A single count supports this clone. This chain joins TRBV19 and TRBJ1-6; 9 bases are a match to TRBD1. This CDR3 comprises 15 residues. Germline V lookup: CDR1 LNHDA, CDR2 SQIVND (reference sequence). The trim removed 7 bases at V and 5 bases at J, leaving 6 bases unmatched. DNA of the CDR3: TGTGCCAGTACCCCGGACAGGGGAGATAATTCACCCCTCCACTTT. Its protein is CASTPDRGDNSPLHF.

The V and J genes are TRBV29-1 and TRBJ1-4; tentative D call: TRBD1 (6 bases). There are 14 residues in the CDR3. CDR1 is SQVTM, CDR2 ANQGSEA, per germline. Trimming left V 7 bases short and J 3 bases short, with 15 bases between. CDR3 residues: CSGTQGVANEKLFF. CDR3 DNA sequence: TGCAGCGGAACACAGGGCGTCGCTAATGAAAAACTGTTTTTT. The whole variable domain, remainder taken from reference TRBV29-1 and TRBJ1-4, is SAVISQKPSRDICQRGTSLTIQCQVDSQVTMMFWYRQQPGQSLTLIATANQGSEATYESGFVIDKFPISRPNLTFSTLTVSNMSPEDSSIYLCSGTQGVANEKLFFGSGTQLSVL.

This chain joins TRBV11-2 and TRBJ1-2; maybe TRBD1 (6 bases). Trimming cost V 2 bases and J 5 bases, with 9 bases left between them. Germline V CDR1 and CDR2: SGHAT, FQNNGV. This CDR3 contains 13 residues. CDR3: CASSLPGAYGYTF. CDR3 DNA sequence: TGTGCCAGCAGCTTACCAGGGGCGTATGGCTACACCTTC.

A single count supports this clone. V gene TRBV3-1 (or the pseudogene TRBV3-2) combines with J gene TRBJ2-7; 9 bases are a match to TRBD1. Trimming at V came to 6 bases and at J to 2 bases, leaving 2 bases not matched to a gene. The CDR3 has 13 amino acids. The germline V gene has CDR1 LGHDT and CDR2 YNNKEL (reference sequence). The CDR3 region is CASSRQGAYEQYF. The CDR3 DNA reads TGTGCCAGCAGTCGACAGGGGGCCTACGAGCAGTACTTC.

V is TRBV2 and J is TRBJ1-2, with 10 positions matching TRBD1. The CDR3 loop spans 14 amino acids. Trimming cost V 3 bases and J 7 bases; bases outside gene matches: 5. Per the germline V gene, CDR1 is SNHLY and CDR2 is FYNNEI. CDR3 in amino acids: CASSDETGGSGYTF. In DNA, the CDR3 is TGTGCCAGCAGTGACGAGACAGGGGGCAGTGGCTACACCTTC.

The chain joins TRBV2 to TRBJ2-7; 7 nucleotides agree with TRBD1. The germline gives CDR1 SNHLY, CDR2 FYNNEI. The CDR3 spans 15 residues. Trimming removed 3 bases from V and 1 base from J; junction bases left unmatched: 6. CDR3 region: CASSETGTMSYEQYF. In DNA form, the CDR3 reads TGTGCCAGCAGTGAGACAGGGACGATGTCCTACGAGCAGTACTTC. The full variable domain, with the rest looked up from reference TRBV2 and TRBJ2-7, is EPEVTQTPSHQVTQMGQEVILRCVPISNHLYFYWYRQILGQKVEFLVSFYNNEISEKSEIFDDQFSVERPDGSNFTLKIRSTKLEDSAMYFCASSETGTMSYEQYFGPGTRLTVT.

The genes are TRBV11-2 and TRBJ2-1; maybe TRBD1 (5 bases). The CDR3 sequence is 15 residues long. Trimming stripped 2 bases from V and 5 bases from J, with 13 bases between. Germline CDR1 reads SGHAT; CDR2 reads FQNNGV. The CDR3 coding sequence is TGTGCCAGCAGCTTATTGGCAGGGTGGGACAATGAGCAGTTCTTC. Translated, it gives CASSLLAGWDNEQFF.

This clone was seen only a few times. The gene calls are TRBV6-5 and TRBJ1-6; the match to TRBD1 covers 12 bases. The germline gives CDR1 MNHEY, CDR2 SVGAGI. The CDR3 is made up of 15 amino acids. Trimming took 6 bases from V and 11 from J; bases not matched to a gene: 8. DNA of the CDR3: TGTGCCAGCAGCCTCTCGGGACAGGGGGCTACACCCCTCCACTTT. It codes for CASSLSGQGATPLHF.

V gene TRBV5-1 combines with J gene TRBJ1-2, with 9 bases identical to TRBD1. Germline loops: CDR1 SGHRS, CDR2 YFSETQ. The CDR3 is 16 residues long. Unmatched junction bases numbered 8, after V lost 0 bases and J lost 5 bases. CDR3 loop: CASSLGSGQGFYGYTF. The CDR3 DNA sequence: TGCGCCAGCAGCTTGGGGTCGGGACAGGGCTTTTATGGCTACACCTTC.

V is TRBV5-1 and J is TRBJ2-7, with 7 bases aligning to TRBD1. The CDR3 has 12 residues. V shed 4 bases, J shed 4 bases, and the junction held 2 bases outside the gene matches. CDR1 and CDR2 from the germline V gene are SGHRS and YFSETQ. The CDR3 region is CASSRDRYEQYF. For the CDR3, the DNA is TGCGCCAGCAGCCGGGACAGATACGAGCAGTACTTC.